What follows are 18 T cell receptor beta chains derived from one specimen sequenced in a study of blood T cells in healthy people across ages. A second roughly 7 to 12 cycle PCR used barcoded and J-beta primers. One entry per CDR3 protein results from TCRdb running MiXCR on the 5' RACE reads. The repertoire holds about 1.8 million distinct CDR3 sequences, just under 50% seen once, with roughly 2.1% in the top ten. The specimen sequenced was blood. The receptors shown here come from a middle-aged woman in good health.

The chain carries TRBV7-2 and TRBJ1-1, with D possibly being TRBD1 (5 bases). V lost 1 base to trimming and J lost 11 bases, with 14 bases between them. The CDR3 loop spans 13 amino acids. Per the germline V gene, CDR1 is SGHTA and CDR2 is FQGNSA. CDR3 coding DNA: TGTGCCAGCAGCTTAGAGGGATTTGGGGGGGCTTTCTTT. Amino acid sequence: CASSLEGFGGAFF. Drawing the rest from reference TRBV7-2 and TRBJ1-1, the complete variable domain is GAGVSQSPSNKVTEKGKDVELRCDPISGHTALYWYRQSLGQGLEFLIYFQGNSAPDKSGLPSDRFSAERTGGSVSTLTIQRTQQEDSAVYLCASSLEGFGGAFFGQGTRLTVV.

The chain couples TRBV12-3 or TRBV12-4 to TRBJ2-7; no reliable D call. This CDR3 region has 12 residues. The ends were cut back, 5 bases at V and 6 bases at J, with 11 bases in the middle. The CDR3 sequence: CASSESDAEQYF. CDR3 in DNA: TGTGCCAGCAGTGAGTCCGACGCCGAGCAGTACTTC.

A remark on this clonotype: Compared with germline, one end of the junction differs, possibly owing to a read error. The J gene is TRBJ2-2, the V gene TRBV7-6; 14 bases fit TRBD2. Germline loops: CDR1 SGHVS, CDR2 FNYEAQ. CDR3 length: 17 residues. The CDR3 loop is CAGSLWGLAGDTGELFF. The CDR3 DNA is TGTGCCGGCAGCTTATGGGGACTAGCGGGGGACACCGGGGAGCTGTTTTTT.

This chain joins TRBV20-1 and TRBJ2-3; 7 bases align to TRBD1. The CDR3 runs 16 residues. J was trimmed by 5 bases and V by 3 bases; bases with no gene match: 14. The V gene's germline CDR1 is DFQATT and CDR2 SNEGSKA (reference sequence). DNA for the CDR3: TGCAGTGCTAGTCCAACGACAGGGTTCTACGAAGATACGCAGTATTTT. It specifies CSASPTTGFYEDTQYF.

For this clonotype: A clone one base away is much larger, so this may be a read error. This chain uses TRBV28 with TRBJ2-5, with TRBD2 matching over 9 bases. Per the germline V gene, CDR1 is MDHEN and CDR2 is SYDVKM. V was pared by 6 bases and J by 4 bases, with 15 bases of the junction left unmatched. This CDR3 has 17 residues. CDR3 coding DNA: TGTGCCAGCAGGCCACGTGATCCTAGCGGGGAGGGAGAGACCCAGTACTTC. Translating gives CASRPRDPSGEGETQYF.

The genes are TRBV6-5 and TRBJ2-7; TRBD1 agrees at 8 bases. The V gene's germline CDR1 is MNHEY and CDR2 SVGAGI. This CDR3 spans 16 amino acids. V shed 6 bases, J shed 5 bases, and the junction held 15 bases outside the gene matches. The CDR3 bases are TGTGCCAGCAGCCACACCTTCGACAGGGGCCGGGACGAGCAGTACTTC. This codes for CASSHTFDRGRDEQYF.

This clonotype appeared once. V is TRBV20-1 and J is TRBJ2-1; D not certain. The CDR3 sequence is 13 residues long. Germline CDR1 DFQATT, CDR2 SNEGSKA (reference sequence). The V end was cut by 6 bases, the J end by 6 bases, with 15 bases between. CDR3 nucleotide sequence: TGCAGTGCGGAAAAGCTGGGCGGCAATGAGCAGTTCTTC. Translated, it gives CSAEKLGGNEQFF.

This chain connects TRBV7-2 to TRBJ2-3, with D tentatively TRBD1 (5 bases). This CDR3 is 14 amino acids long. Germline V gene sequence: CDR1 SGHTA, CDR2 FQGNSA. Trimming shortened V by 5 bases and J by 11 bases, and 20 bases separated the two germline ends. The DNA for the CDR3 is TGTGCCAGCAGCAATGCTCCTGGGGCTAGTTGGCAGTATTTT. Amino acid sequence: CASSNAPGASWQYF.

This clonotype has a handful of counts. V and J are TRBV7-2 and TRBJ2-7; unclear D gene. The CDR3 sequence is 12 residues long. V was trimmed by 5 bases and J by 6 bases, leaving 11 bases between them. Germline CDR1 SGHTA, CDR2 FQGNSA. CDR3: CASSPPAGEQYF. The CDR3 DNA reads TGTGCCAGCAGCCCCCCCGCCGGCGAGCAGTACTTC.

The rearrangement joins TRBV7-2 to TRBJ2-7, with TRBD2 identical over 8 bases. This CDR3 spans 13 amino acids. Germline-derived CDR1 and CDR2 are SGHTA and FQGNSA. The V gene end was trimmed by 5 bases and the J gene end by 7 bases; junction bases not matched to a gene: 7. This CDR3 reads CASSTGGLNEQYF. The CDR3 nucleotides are TGTGCCAGCAGCACGGGGGGGCTCAATGAGCAGTACTTC. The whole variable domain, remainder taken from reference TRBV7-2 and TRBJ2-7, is GAGVSQSPSNKVTEKGKDVELRCDPISGHTALYWYRQSLGQGLEFLIYFQGNSAPDKSGLPSDRFSAERTGGSVSTLTIQRTQQEDSAVYLCASSTGGLNEQYFGPGTRLTVT.

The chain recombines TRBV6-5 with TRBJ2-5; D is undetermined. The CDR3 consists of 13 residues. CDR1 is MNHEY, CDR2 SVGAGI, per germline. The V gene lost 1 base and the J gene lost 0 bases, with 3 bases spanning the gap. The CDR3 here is CASSYYYQETQYF. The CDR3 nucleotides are TGTGCCAGCAGTTACTACTACCAAGAGACCCAGTACTTC.

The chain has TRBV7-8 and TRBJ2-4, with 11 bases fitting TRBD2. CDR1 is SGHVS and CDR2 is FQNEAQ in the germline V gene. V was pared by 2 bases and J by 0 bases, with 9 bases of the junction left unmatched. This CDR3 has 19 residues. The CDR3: CASSLWSLAGGLAKNIQYF. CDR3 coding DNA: TGTGCCAGCAGCTTATGGAGTCTAGCGGGGGGATTAGCCAAAAACATTCAGTACTTC.

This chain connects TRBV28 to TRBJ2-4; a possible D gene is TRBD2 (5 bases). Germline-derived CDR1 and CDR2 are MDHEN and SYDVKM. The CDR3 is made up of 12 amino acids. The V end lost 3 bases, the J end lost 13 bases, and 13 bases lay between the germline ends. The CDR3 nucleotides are TGTGCCAGCAGTTTGGCTAACTGGGAGCAGTACTTC. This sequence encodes CASSLANWEQYF.

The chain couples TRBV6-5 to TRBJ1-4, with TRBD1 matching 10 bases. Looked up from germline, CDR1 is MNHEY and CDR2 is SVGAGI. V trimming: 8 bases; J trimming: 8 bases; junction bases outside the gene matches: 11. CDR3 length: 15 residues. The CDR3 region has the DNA TGTGCCAGCCGGGACAGGGGTATGGCCATCGAAAAACTGTTTTTT. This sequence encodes CASRDRGMAIEKLFF.

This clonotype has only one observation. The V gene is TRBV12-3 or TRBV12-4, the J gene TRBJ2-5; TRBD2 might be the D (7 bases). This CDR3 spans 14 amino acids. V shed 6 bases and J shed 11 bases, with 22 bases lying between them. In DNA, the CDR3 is TGTGCCAGCAGGGGTCGGGGGGCGGACAATGAGCAGTACTTC. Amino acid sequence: CASRGRGADNEQYF.

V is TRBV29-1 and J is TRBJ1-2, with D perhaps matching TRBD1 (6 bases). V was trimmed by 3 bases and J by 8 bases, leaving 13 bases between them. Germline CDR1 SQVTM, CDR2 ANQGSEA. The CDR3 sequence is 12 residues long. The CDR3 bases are TGCAGCGTTGACCTCAGGGGAGACGGCTACACCTTC. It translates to CSVDLRGDGYTF.

The CDR3 reads CASSLPIVDEAFF. CDR3 DNA sequence: TGTGCCAGCAGCCTCCCTATCGTAGACGAAGCTTTCTTT. This chain joins TRBV7-9 and TRBJ1-1; D is undetermined. This CDR3 comprises 13 residues. Germline V lookup: CDR1 SEHNR, CDR2 FQNEAQ (reference sequence). The V end lost 5 bases, the J end lost 8 bases, and 15 bases lay between the germline ends.

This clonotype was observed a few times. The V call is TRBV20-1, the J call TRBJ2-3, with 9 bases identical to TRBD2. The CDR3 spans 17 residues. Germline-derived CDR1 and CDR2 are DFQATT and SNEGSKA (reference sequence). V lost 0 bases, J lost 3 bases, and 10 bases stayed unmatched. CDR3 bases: TGCAGTGCTAGAGATCCCCGCGGGGGGGCCGAAACAGATACGCAGTATTTT. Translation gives CSARDPRGGAETDTQYF.